This entry concerns a single T cell receptor beta chain. What it recognizes is unknown. The data stem from a study of vaccination effects on CD4 cells after COVID-19. Across the whole study: Vaccination followed sampling of two convalescent patients by 16 days and one week respectively.

ViraFEST expansion of antigen-specific CD4+ T cells with viral peptide pools preceded sequencing. Cultured cells yielded isolated CD4+ T cells after 10 to 11 days. The person had PCR-confirmed SARS-CoV-2 infection between March and December 2020. On both days 3 and 7, half of the culture medium was replaced with IL-2 medium. Study-level points and caveats: Recruitment yielded few convalescent patients, and the study had no early post-infection timepoints. Clones from infection and from vaccination both contracted markedly late after vaccination.

The CDR3 totals 12 residues. CDR1 and CDR2 (germline): GTSNPN, SVGIG (reference sequence). Produced via immunoSEQ multiplex PCR; TCRdb's table is partial and in-frame only. The sample lists around 30,000 clones; 65% to 75% were seen once. The sequenced sample was CD4+ T cells from PBMCs cultured with SARS-CoV-2 spike peptides, obtained before COVID-19 vaccination. The clonotype originates from a human donor who had a prior SARS-CoV-2 infection. The rearrangement joins TRBV30 to TRBJ2-7; D gene uncertain. The CDR3 loop reads CASQSGGYEQYF. The CDR3 DNA reads as TGTGCATCCCAATCGGGCGGCTACGAGCAGTACTTC.